What follows describes a single TCR beta chain. Its specificity is not known. This sample was taken from a study of T cell responses to AZD1222 COVID-19 vaccine. The V end was cut by 0 bases, the J end by 6 bases, with 11 bases between. Germline V gene lookup returns CDR1 LGHNA and CDR2 YSLEER. The CDR3 totals 14 residues. Produced via immunoSEQ multiplex PCR; TCRdb's table is partial and in-frame only. The sample lists more than 150,000 clones, under 95% occurring once. Findings of the study overall: Rises in breadth and depth of Spike-specific TCRs came after two AZD1222 doses.

The specimen comprised peripheral blood, sampled 28 days after the second AZD1222 dose. The J gene is TRBJ1-1, the V gene TRBV4-3; TRBD1 might be the D (6 bases). This receptor was identified in an adult who received the AZD1222 COVID-19 vaccine. The chain's CDR3 is CASSQEAGVPEAFF. CDR3 DNA sequence: TGCGCCAGCAGCCAAGAGGCAGGGGTTCCTGAAGCTTTCTTT.